Below, 12 T cell receptor beta chains from the same sample are listed, as sequenced in a study of OX40 agonist ivuxolimab in advanced cancers. The assay was immunoSEQ multiplex PCR, and TCRdb's table has in-frame clones only and misses some. The table has 56,000 or so clones, about 82% seen once. The sequenced sample was CD4+ or CD8+ T cells sorted from blood, obtained in a trial of the OX40 agonist ivuxolimab. These receptor sequences come from an adult with an advanced solid tumor such as melanoma, head and neck, liver or kidney cancer.

The V call is TRBV10-1, the J call TRBJ2-7; 12 bases are a match to TRBD2. J gave up 0 bases and V 9 bases, and 3 bases lay outside the gene matches. Germline-derived CDR1 and CDR2 are WNHNN and SYGVQD (reference sequence). The CDR3 length is 14 residues. The CDR3 protein is CARGTSGFSYEQYF. The CDR3 nucleotides read TGCGCCAGAGGGACTAGCGGGTTCTCCTACGAGCAGTACTTC.

This clone was picked up one time. The gene calls are TRBV7-2 and TRBJ1-1; D not resolved. CDR1 and CDR2 (germline): SGHTA, FQGNSA. The CDR3 spans 12 residues. Trimming took 3 bases from V and 10 from J, leaving 12 bases between them. CDR3: CASSFTDLAAFF. The CDR3 nucleotides read TGTGCCAGCAGCTTTACGGATTTAGCAGCTTTCTTT.

The V call is TRBV28, the J call TRBJ2-5; D gene uncertain. The V gene lost 6 bases and the J gene lost 1 base, with 6 bases spanning the gap. CDR3 length: 12 residues. Germline CDR1 reads MDHEN; CDR2 reads SYDVKM. CDR3 nucleotides: TGTGCCAGCAGCCGGGTCCAAGAGACCCAGTACTTC. Translating gives CASSRVQETQYF.

The sample holds one count of this clone. The chain employs TRBV6-1 and TRBJ2-7, with TRBD1 matching over 7 bases. In germline, CDR1 is MNHNS, CDR2 SASEGT. V lost 6 bases, J lost 2 bases, and 7 bases stayed unmatched. The CDR3 length is 14 residues. This chain's CDR3 is CASRGTVLTYEQYF. The CDR3, as DNA: TGTGCCAGCAGAGGGACAGTTCTTACCTACGAGCAGTACTTC.

V is TRBV30 and J is TRBJ1-2, with unresolved D. V was cut by 0 bases and J by 3 bases, with 11 bases left in between. The CDR3 length is 14 residues. The V gene's germline CDR1 is GTSNPN and CDR2 SVGIG (reference sequence). The CDR3 here is CAWSVQVVDYGYTF. CDR3 coding DNA: TGTGCCTGGAGTGTACAAGTAGTTGACTATGGCTACACCTTC.

This clone was detected only once. The gene calls are TRBV4-1 and TRBJ2-5; D perhaps matches TRBD1 (5 bases). The J call is in doubt because the DNA end fits TRBJ2-7 better. Germline V lookup: CDR1 MGHRA, CDR2 YSYEKL. This CDR3 has 16 amino acids. Here the CDR3 DNA reads TGCGCCAGCAGCCAATTCGCGCCAGGGCGATCCTACGAGCAGTACTTC. Translation: CASSQFAPGRSYEQYF.

This chain uses TRBV19 with TRBJ2-2, with TRBD2 as a possible D gene (6 bases). Trimming took off 5 bases at V and 1 base at J, with 17 bases between the two ends. Germline assignment: CDR1 LNHDA and CDR2 SQIVND (reference sequence). The CDR3 totals 17 residues. CDR3 sequence (DNA): TGTGCCAGTAGTCCCCGAGGGACTCCGAGGAACACCGGGGAGCTGTTTTTT. Translated: CASSPRGTPRNTGELFF.

The rearrangement uses TRBV18 and TRBJ1-6; 9 nucleotides line up with TRBD1. V was pared by 6 bases and J by 7 bases, with 7 bases of the junction left unmatched. CDR1 and CDR2 from the germline V gene are KGHSH and LQKENI. There are 15 residues in the CDR3. Written as DNA, the CDR3 is TGTGCCAGCTCGCCCGGACAGGGGAAAAATTCACCCCTCCACTTT. It yields the protein CASSPGQGKNSPLHF.

This clone is a singleton in its sample. The chain is built from TRBV19 and TRBJ1-2; TRBD1 might be the D (6 bases). V shed 3 bases and J shed 8 bases, with 16 bases lying between them. This CDR3 comprises 14 residues. The germline V gene encodes CDR1 LNHDA and CDR2 SQIVND (reference sequence). This CDR3 is CASSILGRGVGYTF. CDR3 sequence (DNA): TGTGCCAGTAGTATTCTGGGCAGGGGAGTGGGCTACACCTTC. Variable domain in full (rest from reference TRBV19 and TRBJ1-2): DGGITQSPKYLFRKEGQNVTLSCEQNLNHDAMYWYRQDPGQGLRLIYYSQIVNDFQKGDIAEGYSVSREKKESFPLTVTSAQKNPTAFYLCASSILGRGVGYTFGSGTRLTVV.

The V gene is TRBV11-2, the J gene TRBJ1-1; the D gene is possibly TRBD1 (6 bases). CDR3 size: 11 residues. Germline lookup yields CDR1 SGHAT and CDR2 FQNNGV. V lost 6 bases and J 11 bases, leaving 13 bases between the germline ends. The CDR3 sequence: CASSPYRDAFF. As DNA, the CDR3 is TGTGCCAGCAGTCCCTACAGGGACGCTTTCTTT.

This clone came up a few times. J is TRBJ2-1 and V is TRBV6-1; D gene unclear. V was clipped by 7 bases and J by 0 bases, with 7 bases between them. The germline gives CDR1 MNHNS, CDR2 SASEGT. The CDR3 covers 13 residues. CDR3 nucleotide sequence: TGTGCCAGCAATGAGCGCTCCTACAATGAGCAGTTCTTC. Amino acids: CASNERSYNEQFF.

V and J are TRBV7-8 and TRBJ1-4; tentative D call: TRBD1 (6 bases). Trimming stripped 5 bases from V and 0 bases from J, with 16 bases between. CDR3 length: 17 residues. The germline V gene has CDR1 SGHVS and CDR2 FQNEAQ. CDR3 sequence: CASSAYRVRTTNEKLFF. CDR3 in DNA: TGTGCCAGCAGCGCATACAGGGTGCGCACAACTAATGAAAAACTGTTTTTT.